This entry is about one T cell receptor beta chain. This sample stems from a study of blood T cell repertoires in COVID-19. The CDR3 consists of 14 residues. V shed 7 bases and J 2 bases; nucleotides not matched to a gene: 6. Germline V gives CDR1 SNHLY, CDR2 FYNNEI. Assay: immunoSEQ multiplex PCR; the TCRdb copy retains only in-frame clones and omits some. In the table there are more than 250,000 clones, about 82% of which are singletons. The rearrangement uses TRBV2 and TRBJ2-3; 7 bases are shared with TRBD1. Sequencing was carried out using peripheral blood. This TCR was recovered from a woman between 45 and 65 years old with acute or convalescent COVID-19. The CDR3 sequence: CASNYRGHTDTQYF. DNA for the CDR3: TGTGCCAGCAACTACAGGGGCCACACAGATACGCAGTATTTT.